A single sample gave rise to the 4 T cell receptor beta chains below, sequenced in a study of OX40 agonist ivuxolimab in advanced cancers. Repertoires were generated with immunoSEQ multiplex PCR, while TCRdb's copy carries only in-frame clones and drops some. The sample holds 65,000 to 80,000 clones; more than 90% are singletons and the top ten take approximately 0.7%. The starting material was CD4+ or CD8+ T cells sorted from blood, obtained in a trial of the OX40 agonist ivuxolimab. The receptors originated from an adult with an advanced solid tumor such as melanoma, head and neck, liver or kidney cancer.

The chain couples TRBV18 to TRBJ1-5, with TRBD1 as a possible D gene (6 bases). Trimming shortened V by 6 bases and J by 0 bases, and 15 bases separated the two germline ends. This CDR3 spans 16 amino acids. Germline V lookup: CDR1 KGHSH, CDR2 LQKENI. The CDR3 DNA is TGTGCCAGCTCGATGCAGGGGCCCAATAGCAATCAGCCCCAGCATTTT. Translation: CASSMQGPNSNQPQHF.

V usage is TRBV6-1 and J usage is TRBJ1-1; D is perhaps TRBD1 (6 bases). The CDR3 has 14 residues. CDR1 is MNHNS and CDR2 is SASEGT in the germline V gene. V dropped 6 bases and J dropped 1 base, with 12 bases sitting between them. The CDR3 DNA is TGTGCCAGCAGAAAAACACAGGGGAACACTGAAGCTTTCTTT. This gives the protein CASRKTQGNTEAFF.

V and J are TRBV18 and TRBJ2-5, with TRBD2 as a possible D gene (6 bases). Germline V lookup: CDR1 KGHSH, CDR2 LQKENI. The CDR3 covers 15 residues. Trimming removed 3 bases at V and 4 bases at J, with 15 bases between. CDR3 sequence: CASSPPARLGETQYF. The CDR3 region has the DNA TGTGCCAGCTCACCCCCCGCCAGACTAGGAGAGACCCAGTACTTC.

The sample holds one count of this clone. This chain joins TRBV19 and TRBJ2-5; D gene unclear. Germline values: CDR1 LNHDA, CDR2 SQIVND (reference sequence). CDR3 length equals 15 residues. V lost 4 bases and J lost 0, with 12 bases in between. The CDR3 sequence: CASSKGLLDQETQYF. CDR3 nucleotide sequence: TGTGCCAGTAGTAAAGGGTTGTTGGACCAAGAGACCCAGTACTTC.